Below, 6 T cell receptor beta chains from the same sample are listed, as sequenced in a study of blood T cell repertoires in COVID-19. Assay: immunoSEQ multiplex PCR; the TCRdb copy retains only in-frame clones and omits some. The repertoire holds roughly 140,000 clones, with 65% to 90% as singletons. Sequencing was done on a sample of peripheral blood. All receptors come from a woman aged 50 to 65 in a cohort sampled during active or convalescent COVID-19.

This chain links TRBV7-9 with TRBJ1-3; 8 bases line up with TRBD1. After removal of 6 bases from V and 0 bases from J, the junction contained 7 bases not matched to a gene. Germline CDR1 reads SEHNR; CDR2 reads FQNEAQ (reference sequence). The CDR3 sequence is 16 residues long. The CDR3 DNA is TGTGCCAGCAGATACCCAGGGGGCTACTCTGGAAACACCATATATTTT. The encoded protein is CASRYPGGYSGNTIYF.

CDR3 nucleotides: TGTGCCAGCAGCCTGCGGGAGGACGGCGAGCAGTACTTC. This sequence encodes CASSLREDGEQYF. V and J are TRBV7-9 and TRBJ2-7, with 8 bases that match TRBD2. This CDR3 is 13 amino acids long. The ends lost 5 bases at V and 6 bases at J; junction bases unmatched: 6. CDR1 is SEHNR, CDR2 FQNEAQ, per germline (reference sequence).

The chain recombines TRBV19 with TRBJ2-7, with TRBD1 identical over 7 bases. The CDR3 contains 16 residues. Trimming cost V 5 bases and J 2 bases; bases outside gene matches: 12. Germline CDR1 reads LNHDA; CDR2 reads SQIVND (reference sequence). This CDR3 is CASSPRDRVRAYEQYF. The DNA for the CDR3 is TGTGCCAGTAGTCCCAGAGACAGGGTGCGGGCCTACGAGCAGTACTTC. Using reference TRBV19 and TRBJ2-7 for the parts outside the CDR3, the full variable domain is DGGITQSPKYLFRKEGQNVTLSCEQNLNHDAMYWYRQDPGQGLRLIYYSQIVNDFQKGDIAEGYSVSREKKESFPLTVTSAQKNPTAFYLCASSPRDRVRAYEQYFGPGTRLTVT.

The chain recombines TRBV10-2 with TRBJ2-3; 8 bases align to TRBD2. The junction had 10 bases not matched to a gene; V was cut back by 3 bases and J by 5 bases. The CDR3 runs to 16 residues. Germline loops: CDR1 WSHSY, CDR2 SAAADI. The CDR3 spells CASSDGPGGPVDTQYF. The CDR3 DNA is TGCGCCAGCAGTGATGGGCCGGGGGGGCCCGTAGATACGCAGTATTTT.

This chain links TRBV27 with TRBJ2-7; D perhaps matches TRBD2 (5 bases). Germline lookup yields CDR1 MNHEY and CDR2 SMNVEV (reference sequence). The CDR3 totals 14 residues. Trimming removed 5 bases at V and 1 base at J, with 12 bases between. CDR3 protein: CASSLRTHSYEQYF. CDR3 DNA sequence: TGTGCCAGCAGTCTCCGGACTCATTCCTACGAGCAGTACTTC.

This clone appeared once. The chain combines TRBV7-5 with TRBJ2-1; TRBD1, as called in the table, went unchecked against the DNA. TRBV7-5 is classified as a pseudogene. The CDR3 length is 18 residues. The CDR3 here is CARSLWCGGLSSYNEQFF. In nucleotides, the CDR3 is TGTGCCAGAAGCTTATGGTGTGGGGGCCTATCCTCCTACAATGAGCAGTTCTTC.